This T cell receptor (beta chain) emerged from a study of identical twins. The sample holds a few counts of this clonotype. The germline CDR1 and CDR2 sequences are MGHRA and YSYEKL. Between the trimmed V and J ends, which lost 5 bases and 5 bases, there was a span of 16 bases. The CDR3 runs 15 residues. Template switching supplied a universal primer site; unique molecular identifiers were carried on the cDNA. TCRdb ran MiXCR on the 5' RACE reads and lists one entry per CDR3 protein. The sample has about 700,000 distinct CDR3 sequences; around 6% are singletons. The donors were all healthy and Caucasian.

This TCR was sampled from a man younger than 35 in good health. The specimen was naive T cells sorted from blood. V and J are TRBV4-1 and TRBJ2-1; perhaps D is TRBD1 or TRBD2 (5 bases each). The CDR3 region has the DNA TGCGCCAGCAGCTCCTATTGGGGGTCCCACAATGAGCAGTTCTTC. Encoded protein: CASSSYWGSHNEQFF.